This TCR beta chain was found in a study of CD8 T cells in Susac syndrome. Study-level findings and limits: It was in TEMRA cells and active patients that Susac CD8+ clonal expansion peaked.

Points on this clonotype: Its antigen is unidentified.

Sequencing of TCR beta was undertaken in CD8+ and CD4+ T cells derived from blood. After extraction with the RNeasy kit, 0.5 to 1 ug of the RNA was reverse transcribed using random hexamers. Via MiXCR, TCRdb re-called the immunoSEQ multiplex PCR reads, giving one row per CDR3 protein. The sample lists roughly 52,000 distinct CDR3 sequences, approximately 95% occurring once. Germline V gene sequence: CDR1 LNHDA, CDR2 SQIVND (reference sequence). Deletions cut 8 bases from V and 0 bases from J, with 10 bases between. The CDR3 is 13 amino acids. The sequence was collected from a human donor with Susac syndrome. Sequencing used CD8+ T cells from PBMCs. The gene calls are TRBV19 and TRBJ1-1; the D is unclear. The CDR3: CASSATLNTEAFF. CDR3 bases: TGTGCCAGTTCCGCGACCCTGAACACTGAAGCTTTCTTT.